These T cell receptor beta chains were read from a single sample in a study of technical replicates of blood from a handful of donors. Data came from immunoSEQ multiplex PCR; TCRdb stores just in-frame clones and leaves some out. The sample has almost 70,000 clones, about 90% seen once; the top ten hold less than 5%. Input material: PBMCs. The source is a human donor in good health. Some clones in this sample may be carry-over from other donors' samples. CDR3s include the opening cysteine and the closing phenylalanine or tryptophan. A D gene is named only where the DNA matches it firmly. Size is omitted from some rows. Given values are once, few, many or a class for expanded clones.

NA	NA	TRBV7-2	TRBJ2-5	CASSFFGTSQETQYF	TGTGCCAGCAGCTTTTTTGGGACAAGCCAAGAGACCCAGTACTTC
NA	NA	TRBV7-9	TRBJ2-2	CASSLFLSPSTGELFF	TGTGCCAGCAGCTTATTTTTGAGCCCGAGCACCGGGGAGCTGTTTTTT
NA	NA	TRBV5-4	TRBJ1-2	CASSLGQGSYGYTF	TGTGCCAGCAGCTTGGGGCAGGGGAGCTATGGCTACACCTTC
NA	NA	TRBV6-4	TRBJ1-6	CASSDARVRAPINSPLHF	TGTGCCAGCAGCGACGCCAGGGTTAGGGCGCCAATTAATTCACCCCTCCACTTT
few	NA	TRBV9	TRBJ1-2	CASSGGGGNGYTF	TGTGCCAGCAGCGGAGGGGGAGGGAATGGCTACACCTTC
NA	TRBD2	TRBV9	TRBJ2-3	CASSVEGSSGRVDTQYF	TGTGCCAGCAGCGTAGAAGGAAGTAGCGGGAGAGTAGATACGCAGTATTTT
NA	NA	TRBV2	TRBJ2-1	CASIPGWGGRYNEQFF	TGTGCCAGCATTCCAGGATGGGGGGGGCGTTACAATGAGCAGTTCTTC
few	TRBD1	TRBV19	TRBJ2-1	CASSIGPRQGGYNEQFF	TGTGCCAGTAGTATAGGGCCCCGACAGGGCGGCTACAATGAGCAGTTCTTC
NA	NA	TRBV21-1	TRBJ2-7	CASSKDVPKLQVRYEQYF	TGTGCCAGCAGCAAAGATGTCCCAAAACTACAGGTCCGCTACGAGCAGTACTTC
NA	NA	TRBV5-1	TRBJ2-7	CASSSFAGTASYEQYF	TGCGCCAGCAGCTCATTCGCCGGGACTGCCTCGTACGAGCAGTACTTC
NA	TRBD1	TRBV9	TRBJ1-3	CASSVGPGTGGNTIYF	TGTGCCAGCAGCGTAGGACCAGGGACAGGAGGAAACACCATATATTTT
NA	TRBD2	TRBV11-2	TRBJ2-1	CASSLSGGPYNEQFF	TGTGCCAGCAGTCTAAGCGGGGGGCCTTACAATGAGCAGTTCTTC
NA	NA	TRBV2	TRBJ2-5	CASSELTQQETQYF	TGTGCCAGCAGTGAGTTGACACAACAAGAGACCCAGTACTTC
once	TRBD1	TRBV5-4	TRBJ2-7	CASSLAAGDRGHEQYF	TGTGCCAGCAGCTTGGCCGCAGGGGACAGGGGCCACGAGCAGTACTTC
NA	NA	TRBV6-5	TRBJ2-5	CASSQAFGETQYF	TGTGCCAGCAGCCAAGCGTTCGGGGAGACCCAGTACTTC
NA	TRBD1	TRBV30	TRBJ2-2	CAWSVQGQFTGELFF	TGTGCCTGGAGTGTACAGGGGCAGTTCACCGGGGAGCTGTTTTTT
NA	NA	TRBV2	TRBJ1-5	CASSPARGNGQPQHF	TGTGCCAGCAGCCCAGCCCGGGGAAATGGTCAGCCCCAGCATTTT
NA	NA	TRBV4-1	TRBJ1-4	CASSQESLLEKLFF	TGCGCCAGCAGCCAAGAATCCCTTCTGGAAAAACTGTTTTTT
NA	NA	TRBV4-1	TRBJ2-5	CASSQGGSYQETQYF	TGCGCCAGCAGCCAGGGGGGATCATATCAAGAGACCCAGTACTTC
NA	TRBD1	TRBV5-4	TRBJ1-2	CASSLVAGGDGYTF	TGTGCCAGCAGCTTGGTGGCAGGGGGAGACGGCTACACCTTC
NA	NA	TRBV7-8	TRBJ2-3	CASSSYGTDTQYF	TGTGCCAGCAGCTCCTACGGGACAGATACGCAGTATTTT
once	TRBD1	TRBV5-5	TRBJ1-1	CASSPPGQPNTEAFF	TGTGCCAGCAGCCCCCCGGGACAGCCGAACACTGAAGCTTTCTTT
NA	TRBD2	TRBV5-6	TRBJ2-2	CASRKGLADTGELFF	TGTGCCAGCAGAAAGGGACTAGCGGACACCGGGGAGCTGTTTTTT
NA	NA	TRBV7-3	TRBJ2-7	CASSLTGTRVLSEQYF	TGTGCCAGCAGCTTAACAGGAACGCGGGTCCTTTCTGAGCAGTACTTC
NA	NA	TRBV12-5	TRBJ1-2	CASGLGRLYGYTF	TGTGCTAGTGGTTTGGGGAGGCTCTATGGCTACACCTTC
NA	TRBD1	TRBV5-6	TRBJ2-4	CASSPYGQGRLGYF	TGTGCCAGCAGCCCTTACGGACAGGGCCGATTAGGGTACTTC
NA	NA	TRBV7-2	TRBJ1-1	CASSYTPTRVNTEAFF	TGTGCCAGCAGCTACACTCCGACCAGGGTGAACACTGAAGCTTTCTTT
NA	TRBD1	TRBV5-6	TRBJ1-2	CASSFGQGGGYTF	TGTGCCAGCAGCTTTGGGCAGGGGGGTGGCTACACCTTC
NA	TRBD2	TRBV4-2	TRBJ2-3	CASSQTLAGGTDTQYF	TGTGCCAGCAGCCAAACATTAGCGGGGGGAACAGATACGCAGTATTTT
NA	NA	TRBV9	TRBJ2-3	CASSVVSADTQYF	TGTGCCAGCAGCGTCGTGAGCGCAGATACGCAGTATTTT
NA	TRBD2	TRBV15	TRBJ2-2	CATSKELPGLAGVGTGELFF	TGTGCCACCAGCAAAGAACTTCCGGGACTAGCGGGAGTAGGGACCGGGGAGCTGTTTTTT
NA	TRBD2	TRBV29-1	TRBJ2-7	CSGTSGVTYEQYF	TGCAGCGGGACTAGCGGGGTAACCTACGAGCAGTACTTC